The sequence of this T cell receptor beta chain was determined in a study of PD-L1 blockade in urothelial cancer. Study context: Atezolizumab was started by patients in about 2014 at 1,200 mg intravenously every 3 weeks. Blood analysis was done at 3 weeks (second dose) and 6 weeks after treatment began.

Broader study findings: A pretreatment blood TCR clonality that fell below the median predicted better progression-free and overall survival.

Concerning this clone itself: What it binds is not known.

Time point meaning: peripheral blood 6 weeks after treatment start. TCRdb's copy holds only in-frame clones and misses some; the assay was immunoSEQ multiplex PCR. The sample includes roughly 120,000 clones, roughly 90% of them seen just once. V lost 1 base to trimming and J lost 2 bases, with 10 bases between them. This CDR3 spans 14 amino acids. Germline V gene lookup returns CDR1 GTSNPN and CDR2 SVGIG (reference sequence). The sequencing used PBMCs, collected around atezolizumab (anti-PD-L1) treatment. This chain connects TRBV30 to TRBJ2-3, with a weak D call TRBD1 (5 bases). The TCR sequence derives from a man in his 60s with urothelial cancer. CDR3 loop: CAWSADKYTDTQYF. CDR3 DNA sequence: TGTGCCTGGAGTGCGGACAAGTACACAGATACGCAGTATTTT.